This is a list of T cell receptor beta chains from one sample in a study of vaccination and CD4 T cells after COVID-19. MiXCR, run by TCRdb on the PCR reads, gives a single entry per CDR3 protein. The sample has some 9,100 distinct CDR3 sequences, around 48% seen once. What these receptors recognize is not known. Input material: CD4+ T cells from blood, cultured in vitro. The receptors stem from a human donor in good health. Both conserved end residues are part of each CDR3. D genes are given only for firm matches. The listing skips clone size in some rows; elsewhere it reads once, few, many or a size class.

D gene: TRBD1
J gene: TRBJ1-5
V gene: TRBV30
clone size: NA
CDR3 DNA: TGTGCCTGGGTGACCCCGGGACAGGGCGACCATCAGCCCCAGCATTTT
CDR3 protein: CAWVTPGQGDHQPQHF

D gene: NA
J gene: TRBJ1-5
V gene: TRBV7-9
clone size: NA
CDR3 DNA: TGTGCCAGCAGCTTAGAGGCTCAGCCCCAGCATTTT
CDR3 protein: CASSLEAQPQHF

D gene: NA
J gene: TRBJ1-6
V gene: TRBV6-1
clone size: NA
CDR3 DNA: TGTGCCAGCAGTGTCTCCTATAATTCACCCCTCCACTTT
CDR3 protein: CASSVSYNSPLHF

D gene: NA
J gene: TRBJ1-2
V gene: TRBV29-1
clone size: NA
CDR3 DNA: TGCAGCGTTCGTGTGGGGAATGGCTACACCTTC
CDR3 protein: CSVRVGNGYTF

D gene: TRBD1
J gene: TRBJ2-1
V gene: TRBV24-1
clone size: NA
CDR3 DNA: TGTGCCACCGGTGACTCTGGACAGGGGATCAATGAGCAGTTCTTC
CDR3 protein: CATGDSGQGINEQFF

D gene: NA
J gene: TRBJ1-2
V gene: TRBV7-9
clone size: few
CDR3 DNA: TGTGCCAGCAGCCACCCATTTGAGGGCTCCTATGGCTACACCTTC
CDR3 protein: CASSHPFEGSYGYTF

D gene: NA
J gene: TRBJ2-2
V gene: TRBV5-4
clone size: NA
CDR3 DNA: TGTGCCAGCAGCTCGGACTCTTTTCACGGGGAGCTGTTTTTT
CDR3 protein: CASSSDSFHGELFF

D gene: NA
J gene: TRBJ2-7
V gene: TRBV20-1
clone size: NA
CDR3 DNA: TGCAGTGCAATGTGGGTGCCCAGATTGGAGCAGTACTTC
CDR3 protein: CSAMWVPRLEQYF

D gene: NA
J gene: TRBJ1-2
V gene: TRBV6-1
clone size: few
CDR3 DNA: TGTGCCAGCAGTCGGGCCTCCAGAGATGGCTACACCTTC
CDR3 protein: CASSRASRDGYTF

D gene: NA
J gene: TRBJ2-5
V gene: TRBV6-1
clone size: NA
CDR3 DNA: TGTGCCAGCAGACCCGACCTTACGGAGACCCAGTACTTC
CDR3 protein: CASRPDLTETQYF

D gene: NA
J gene: TRBJ1-1
V gene: TRBV7-9
clone size: few
CDR3 DNA: TGTGCCAGCAGCTACTGGGACGGGAACACTGAAGCTTTCTTT
CDR3 protein: CASSYWDGNTEAFF

D gene: NA
J gene: TRBJ2-5
V gene: TRBV20-1
clone size: NA
CDR3 DNA: TGCAGTGCTACATCGACGGCTTTGGAGACCCAGTACTTC
CDR3 protein: CSATSTALETQYF

D gene: NA
J gene: TRBJ1-3
V gene: TRBV20-1
clone size: NA
CDR3 DNA: TGCAGTGCCCGCACCGGGACGTGGGGAAACACCATATATTTT
CDR3 protein: CSARTGTWGNTIYF

D gene: TRBD1
J gene: TRBJ1-2
V gene: TRBV6-1
clone size: NA
CDR3 DNA: TGTGCCAGCAAAGGGACAGGGGCCGATGGCTACACCTTC
CDR3 protein: CASKGTGADGYTF

D gene: TRBD2
J gene: TRBJ2-7
V gene: TRBV20-1
clone size: NA
CDR3 DNA: TGCAGTGCTAGAGTCAGCGGGACGATCGAGCAGTACTTC
CDR3 protein: CSARVSGTIEQYF

D gene: NA
J gene: TRBJ2-7
V gene: TRBV2
clone size: large
CDR3 DNA: TGTGCCAGCAGTCAACAGTTCTTTCAGTACTTC
CDR3 protein: CASSQQFFQYF

D gene: NA
J gene: TRBJ1-5
V gene: TRBV19
clone size: few
CDR3 DNA: TGTGCCAGTAGTTTATTAACCGAGCCCCAGCATTTT
CDR3 protein: CASSLLTEPQHF

D gene: NA
J gene: TRBJ2-7
V gene: TRBV27
clone size: few
CDR3 DNA: TGTGCCAGCAGCAGGACGTTCTCCTACGAGCAGTACTTC
CDR3 protein: CASSRTFSYEQYF

D gene: NA
J gene: TRBJ2-1
V gene: TRBV7-2
clone size: few
CDR3 DNA: TGTGCCAGCAGCGTCCTAGGGGGCGGGGGCCTCTTCTCCTACAATGAGCAGTTCTTC
CDR3 protein: CASSVLGGGGLFSYNEQFF

D gene: TRBD2
J gene: TRBJ2-5
V gene: TRBV10-1
clone size: NA
CDR3 DNA: TGCGCCAGCAGTGAGACTAGCGGGATAAAGACCCAGTACTTC
CDR3 protein: CASSETSGIKTQYF

D gene: NA
J gene: TRBJ2-1
V gene: TRBV7-2
clone size: NA
CDR3 DNA: TGTGCCAGCAGCCCCCGGGGGTTTAGGTCCTACAATGAGCAGTTCTTC
CDR3 protein: CASSPRGFRSYNEQFF

D gene: NA
J gene: TRBJ2-5
V gene: TRBV20-1
clone size: NA
CDR3 DNA: TGCAGTGCTGGGGCGGGGGAGACCCAGTACTTC
CDR3 protein: CSAGAGETQYF

D gene: NA
J gene: TRBJ2-5
V gene: TRBV19
clone size: few
CDR3 DNA: TGTGCCAGTAGTACCCTCTTGGGGGACCAAGAGACCCAGTACTTC
CDR3 protein: CASSTLLGDQETQYF

D gene: NA
J gene: TRBJ1-2
V gene: TRBV30
clone size: once
CDR3 DNA: TGTGCCCAGGGAGGAGGGGAAGCTAACTATGGCTACACCTTC
CDR3 protein: CAQGGGEANYGYTF

D gene: NA
J gene: TRBJ2-3
V gene: TRBV20-1
clone size: NA
CDR3 DNA: TGCAGTGCTACCGGGGCAGATACGCAGTATTTT
CDR3 protein: CSATGADTQYF

D gene: NA
J gene: TRBJ2-2
V gene: TRBV6-4
clone size: few
CDR3 DNA: TGTGCCAGCAGTGAACAGCCGAACACCGGGGAGCTGTTTTTT
CDR3 protein: CASSEQPNTGELFF

D gene: NA
J gene: TRBJ1-5
V gene: TRBV20-1
clone size: NA
CDR3 DNA: TGCAGTGCTAGAGATCAGGGCAGGGGCTCGGGGCAGCCCCAGCATTTT
CDR3 protein: CSARDQGRGSGQPQHF

D gene: TRBD1
J gene: TRBJ1-2
V gene: TRBV7-9
clone size: few
CDR3 DNA: TGTGCCAGCAGCTTAGCGACAGGGACTAGCGGCTACACCTTC
CDR3 protein: CASSLATGTSGYTF

D gene: NA
J gene: TRBJ1-2
V gene: TRBV6-1
clone size: few
CDR3 DNA: TGTGCCAGCAGTGAACCGGGAGGGGGGAGAAGCTACACCTTC
CDR3 protein: CASSEPGGGRSYTF

D gene: TRBD1
J gene: TRBJ2-5
V gene: TRBV27
clone size: few
CDR3 DNA: TGTGCCAGCAGTCCCGGGACAGGGAGACAAGAGACCCAGTACTTC
CDR3 protein: CASSPGTGRQETQYF

D gene: NA
J gene: TRBJ2-1
V gene: TRBV11-2
clone size: NA
CDR3 DNA: TGTGCCAGCAGCCTTAACAGGAACTCCTACAATGAGCAGTTCTTC
CDR3 protein: CASSLNRNSYNEQFF

D gene: NA
J gene: TRBJ2-2
V gene: TRBV12-3/TRBV12-4
clone size: few
CDR3 DNA: TGTGCCAGCAGTTTACGAACTCCGGATGGGGAGCTGTTTTTT
CDR3 protein: CASSLRTPDGELFF

D gene: NA
J gene: TRBJ1-1
V gene: TRBV11-3
clone size: few
CDR3 DNA: TGTGCCAGCAGCTTAGATCGATCAGGACGGAACACTGAAGCTTTCTTT
CDR3 protein: CASSLDRSGRNTEAFF

D gene: NA
J gene: TRBJ1-4
V gene: TRBV7-9
clone size: once
CDR3 DNA: TGTGCCAGCAGCCGCAGTGGTGGGGCTAATGAAAAACTGTTTTTT
CDR3 protein: CASSRSGGANEKLFF

D gene: NA
J gene: TRBJ1-2
V gene: TRBV6-4
clone size: NA
CDR3 DNA: TGTGCCAGCAGAAACTCGCCGGGGCGGGGAGGCTACACCTTC
CDR3 protein: CASRNSPGRGGYTF

D gene: TRBD1
J gene: TRBJ1-5
V gene: TRBV20-1
clone size: few
CDR3 DNA: TGCAGTGCCCTTCCGGGACAGGGGGCCGGACAGCCCCAGCATTTT
CDR3 protein: CSALPGQGAGQPQHF

D gene: NA
J gene: TRBJ2-3
V gene: TRBV27
clone size: few
CDR3 DNA: TGTGCCAGCTCCAGGGAGTTTAAATATACGCAGTATTTT
CDR3 protein: CASSREFKYTQYF

D gene: TRBD2
J gene: TRBJ2-2
V gene: TRBV7-6
clone size: NA
CDR3 DNA: TGTGCCAGCAGCCCCGAGAGCGGGAGAGTTACCGGGGAGCTGTTTTTT
CDR3 protein: CASSPESGRVTGELFF

D gene: TRBD1
J gene: TRBJ2-3
V gene: TRBV7-9
clone size: few
CDR3 DNA: TGTGCCAGTTCAAATACAGGGGGTACAGATACGCAGTATTTT
CDR3 protein: CASSNTGGTDTQYF

D gene: TRBD1
J gene: TRBJ1-2
V gene: TRBV19
clone size: NA
CDR3 DNA: TGTGCCAGTAGTCTGACGACAGGGGGCGTAGGCGGCTACACCTTC
CDR3 protein: CASSLTTGGVGGYTF

D gene: NA
J gene: TRBJ2-5
V gene: TRBV5-4
clone size: NA
CDR3 DNA: TGTGCCAGCAGCTTGGATGGCGGGACAGAGACCCAGTACTTC
CDR3 protein: CASSLDGGTETQYF

D gene: NA
J gene: TRBJ2-3
V gene: TRBV6-5
clone size: few
CDR3 DNA: TGTGCCAGCAGTTACTCTGTCGGAATGTCAAGAGATACGCAGTATTTT
CDR3 protein: CASSYSVGMSRDTQYF

D gene: NA
J gene: TRBJ2-5
V gene: TRBV20-1
clone size: few
CDR3 DNA: TGCAGTGCGGTTCCCTGGCAGCGGACAAAAGAGACCCAGTACTTC
CDR3 protein: CSAVPWQRTKETQYF

D gene: NA
J gene: TRBJ2-2
V gene: TRBV11-3
clone size: NA
CDR3 DNA: TGTGCCAGCAGCTCATACAAGGTAACGGACGGGGAGCTGTTTTTT
CDR3 protein: CASSSYKVTDGELFF